Listed below are T cell receptor beta chains from one sample, sequenced in a study of blood T cell repertoires in COVID-19. Here immunoSEQ multiplex PCR was the method, and the copy in TCRdb shows in-frame clones only, minus some. The table includes around 65,000 clones, roughly 77% detected once. The specimen was peripheral blood. The source of these receptors is a human donor in a cohort sampled during active COVID-19. Both conserved end residues are part of each CDR3. D genes are given only for firm matches. Clone size appears in some rows only: once, few, many, or a class for an expanded clone.

>NA|TRBV5-1|NA|14|TRBJ2-7
TGCGCCAGCTCTATAGGTAGAGGTTCCTACGAGCAGTACTTC
CASSIGRGSYEQYF
>NA|TRBV5-1|NA|16|TRBJ2-1
TGCGCCAGCAGCTTGGTGGCGGCGGCCGCCTACAATGAGCAGTTCTTC
CASSLVAAAAYNEQFF
>NA|TRBV30|NA|16|TRBJ1-5
TGTGCCTGGAGTGTAGGCGGGGAAGTGAGCAATCAGCCCCAGCATTTT
CAWSVGGEVSNQPQHF
>NA|TRBV7-2|TRBD1|13|TRBJ1-2
TGTGCCAGCAGCTGGACAGGGGACTATGGCTACACCTTC
CASSWTGDYGYTF
>few|TRBV5-5|TRBD1|13|TRBJ2-7
TGTGCCAGCAGCTTGCAGGGGGCCTACGAGCAGTACTTC
CASSLQGAYEQYF
>NA|TRBV20-1|NA|11|TRBJ2-1
TGCAGTGCTAGAGGACAGGAATACCAGTTCTTC
CSARGQEYQFF
>few|TRBV6-5|NA|15|TRBJ2-7
TGTGCCAGCAGTTCCAACACAGGGATCTCCTACGAGCAGTACTTC
CASSSNTGISYEQYF
>NA|TRBV5-6|NA|14|TRBJ2-7
TGTGCCAGCAGCTTGGGGCTAGCCTGGAACGAGCAGTACTTC
CASSLGLAWNEQYF
>NA|TRBV6-5|TRBD2|14|TRBJ2-2
TGTGCTACTAGCGCCGTCGGGGGCACCGGGGAGCTGTTTTTT
CATSAVGGTGELFF
>NA|TRBV6-5|TRBD2|13|TRBJ2-7
TGTGCCAGCAGCCCGGGGAGGGCCTACGAGCAGTACTTC
CASSPGRAYEQYF
>NA|TRBV24-1|TRBD1|14|TRBJ1-6
TGTGCCACCCAAGACAGGGGCGGGAGTTCACCCCTCCACTTT
CATQDRGGSSPLHF